This entry lists 5 T cell receptor beta chains sequenced from one sample in a study of blood T cell repertoires in COVID-19. Produced via immunoSEQ multiplex PCR; TCRdb's table is partial and in-frame only. The data contain around 21,000 clones, around 90% of them singletons. Sequences were obtained from peripheral blood. These receptors all come from a woman older than 75 with active COVID-19.

The genes are TRBV6-6 and TRBJ1-2; a weak D match, TRBD1 (5 bases). Germline CDR1 is MNHNY and CDR2 is SVGAGI (reference sequence). The CDR3 is made up of 14 amino acids. The germline V and J ends were trimmed by 2 bases and 8 bases, with 15 bases remaining between them. CDR3 protein: CASSYQTARVGYTF. DNA of the CDR3: TGTGCCAGCAGTTACCAGACAGCACGGGTGGGCTACACCTTC.

This clone was detected a few times. V gene TRBV4-1 combines with J gene TRBJ2-7; 9 nucleotides match TRBD2. Germline V gene data show CDR1 as MGHRA and CDR2 as YSYEKL. The trim removed 0 bases at V and 7 bases at J, leaving 13 bases unmatched. This CDR3 has 17 residues. CDR3 DNA sequence: TGCGCCAGCAGCCAAGATGGTATTGCGGGGGGGCCGAGGGAGCAGTACTTC. This translates into CASSQDGIAGGPREQYF.

The chain links TRBV5-3 to TRBJ2-1; 9 nucleotides match TRBD1. TRBV5-3 has ORF status, its function being uncertain. The CDR3 sequence is 13 residues long. Losses at the gene ends were 5 bases for V and 8 bases for J; bases not matched to a gene: 5. The DNA for the CDR3 is TGTGCCAGAAGTCGGGACAGGGAGGATGAGCAGTTCTTC. This translates into CARSRDREDEQFF.

The genes are TRBV4-2 and TRBJ1-1; weak D call: TRBD1 (5 bases). With 0 bases removed from V and 5 bases from J, the gap between germline ends came to 7 bases. In germline, CDR1 is LGHNA, CDR2 YNFKEQ. The CDR3 totals 13 residues. This CDR3 reads CASSQDGGTEAFF. CDR3 sequence (DNA): TGTGCCAGCAGCCAAGATGGGGGGACTGAAGCTTTCTTT.

The CDR3 nucleotides are TGTGCCATCAGTGAAAGAGAGACAGGGGAGAGGGAGACCCAGTACTTC. Residues: CAISERETGERETQYF. This chain joins TRBV10-3 and TRBJ2-5; the match to TRBD1 covers 8 bases. CDR1 is ENHRY and CDR2 is SYGVKD in the germline V gene. The V segment lost 3 bases and the J segment 5 bases; nucleotides outside the gene matches: 11. The CDR3 runs to 16 residues.